Sequencing of this TCR beta chain was carried out in a study of human T cells and chemical hapten exposure. CDR3 length: 13 residues. V lost 5 bases, J lost 7 bases, and 11 bases lay in between. In germline, CDR1 is ENHRY, CDR2 SYGVKD. Study results and caveats: There were significantly more large CDR3 similarity clusters among expanded TCRs than among controls.

One entry per CDR3 protein results from TCRdb running MiXCR on the RACE reads. The sample comprises more than 150,000 distinct CDR3 sequences, about 14% of which are singletons, and 1.5% to 2% rests with the top ten. Only a few counts were recorded for this clonotype. Its antigen is unidentified. Time point specified: patch test 1, 2 weeks after DPC sensitization. Treatment given: therapeutic diphenylcyclopropenone sensitization with weekly scalp DPC. The receptor's source is a woman aged 25 to 39 with alopecia areata. Some clones in this sample may be carry-over from other donors' samples. The specimen comprised whole blood, sampled in connection with sensitization to the hapten diphenylcyclopropenone (DPC). V and J are TRBV10-3 and TRBJ2-2, with D perhaps TRBD2 (5 bases). CDR3 protein: CAISNFRDGELFF. CDR3 DNA sequence: TGTGCCATCAGTAACTTCCGGGACGGGGAGCTGTTTTTT.